The 25 T cell receptor beta chains below all came from one sample that was sequenced in a study of shared clonotypes between healthy human individuals. Only in-frame clones appear in the TCRdb table, and some are missing; sequencing was by immunoSEQ multiplex PCR. Of 2.3 million or so clones listed, 93% were seen once; the top ten hold 0.39%. The sequenced sample consisted of naive CD4+ T cells from PBMCs. Subset in this sample: CD45RA+ positively selected. The receptor source for this set is a man aged 18 to 29 in good health. Some clones in this sample may be carry-over from other donors' samples.

The V gene is TRBV6-1, the J gene TRBJ2-3, with D hard to call. The CDR3 length is 14 residues. Germline CDR1 MNHNS, CDR2 SASEGT. V gave up 2 bases and J gave up 4 bases, with 10 bases separating them. This chain's CDR3 is CASSELGMPDTQYF. CDR3 in DNA: TGTGCCAGCAGTGAATTGGGGATGCCAGATACGCAGTATTTT.

V is TRBV27 and J is TRBJ2-1; D remains unclear. CDR3 size: 16 residues. The V and J ends lost 5 bases and 0 bases respectively, with 14 bases between them. Germline loops: CDR1 MNHEY, CDR2 SMNVEV (reference sequence). As DNA, the CDR3 is TGTGCCAGCAGTGCACACCTAAGAAGCTCCTACAATGAGCAGTTCTTC. Translated: CASSAHLRSSYNEQFF.

The rearrangement uses TRBV2 and TRBJ2-1; the match to TRBD1 covers 11 bases. CDR3 length equals 14 residues. V was pared by 5 bases and J by 7 bases, with 4 bases of the junction left unmatched. CDR1 SNHLY and CDR2 FYNNEI come from the germline V gene. The CDR3 coding sequence is TGTGCCAGCAGTACCGGGACAGGGGGAAATGAGCAGTTCTTC. Translating it yields CASSTGTGGNEQFF. Full variable domain (missing parts from reference TRBV2 and TRBJ2-1): EPEVTQTPSHQVTQMGQEVILRCVPISNHLYFYWYRQILGQKVEFLVSFYNNEISEKSEIFDDQFSVERPDGSNFTLKIRSTKLEDSAMYFCASSTGTGGNEQFFGPGTRLTVL.

In this sample, this clone turned up a few times. This specimen includes other DNA sequences encoding the same CDR3. V and J are TRBV2 and TRBJ1-5; D gene ambiguous. From germline, CDR1 is SNHLY and CDR2 FYNNEI. Trimming took 4 bases from V and 1 from J, leaving 8 bases between them. The CDR3 length is 14 residues. CDR3 sequence reads: CASSVGGSNQPQHF. The CDR3 nucleotides read TGTGCCAGCAGTGTGGGTGGGAGCAATCAGCCCCAGCATTTT.

This sequence joins TRBV7-3 and TRBJ2-1; the match to TRBD1 covers 9 bases. Trimming cost V 2 bases and J 9 bases; bases outside gene matches: 2. CDR1 and CDR2 from the germline V gene are SGHTA and FQGTGA. The CDR3 has 13 amino acids. The chain's CDR3 is CASSLHRGPEQFF. The CDR3, as DNA: TGTGCCAGCAGCTTACACAGGGGGCCTGAGCAGTTCTTC.

The chain joins TRBV27 to TRBJ1-4; D may be TRBD1 (5 bases). Between the trimmed V and J ends, which lost 5 bases and 6 bases, there was a span of 13 bases. The CDR3 is made up of 14 amino acids. CDR1 is MNHEY, CDR2 SMNVEV, per germline (reference sequence). CDR3 sequence reads: CASSPEQGDEKLFF. In DNA, the CDR3 is TGTGCCAGCAGTCCCGAGCAGGGAGATGAAAAACTGTTTTTT.

The J gene is TRBJ1-1, the V gene TRBV7-9; tentatively, D is TRBD1 (5 bases). CDR1 and CDR2 (germline): SEHNR, FQNEAQ (reference sequence). V lost 1 base and J 0 bases, leaving 12 bases between the germline ends. The CDR3 covers 16 residues. The CDR3 DNA follows: TGTGCCAGCAGCTTAGGGAACGGGGGGGTGAACACTGAAGCTTTCTTT. Amino acid sequence: CASSLGNGGVNTEAFF.

J is TRBJ2-7 and V is TRBV27; no clear D. Trimming left V 4 bases short and J 2 bases short, with 15 bases between. The CDR3 length is 15 residues. CDR1 MNHEY and CDR2 SMNVEV come from the germline V gene (reference sequence). The CDR3 spells CASSSKGFPPYEQYF. The CDR3 region has the DNA TGTGCCAGCAGTTCCAAAGGATTTCCCCCCTACGAGCAGTACTTC.

This chain connects TRBV18 to TRBJ2-5; 12 bases are a match to TRBD2. The CDR3 sequence is 16 residues long. Germline CDR1 is KGHSH and CDR2 is LQKENI. Trimming took 3 bases from V and 5 from J; bases not matched to a gene: 7. The CDR3 DNA reads TGTGCCAGCTCACCGGGGACTAGCGGGTTTATGGAGACCCAGTACTTC. Translating gives CASSPGTSGFMETQYF.

The chain joins TRBV2 to TRBJ2-7; D uncertain. The CDR3 spans 14 residues. From germline, CDR1 is SNHLY and CDR2 FYNNEI. Between the trimmed V and J ends, which lost 6 bases and 0 bases, there was a span of 12 bases. The DNA of the CDR3 is TGTGCCAGCAGACCTGAGGCCATCTCCTACGAGCAGTACTTC. Its protein is CASRPEAISYEQYF.

The rearrangement uses TRBV6-1 and TRBJ2-3; 8 nucleotides match TRBD1. Germline-derived CDR1 and CDR2 are MNHNS and SASEGT. The junction had 2 bases not matched to a gene; V was cut back by 2 bases and J by 4 bases. This CDR3 comprises 14 residues. CDR3 amino acids: CASSEWDRSDTQYF. The CDR3 DNA reads as TGTGCCAGCAGTGAATGGGACAGGTCAGATACGCAGTATTTT.

This clone came up a few times. Other nucleotide sequences in the sample specify the same CDR3. This chain links TRBV9 with TRBJ1-1; 7 bases align to TRBD1. Trimming took 4 bases from V and 1 from J; bases not matched to a gene: 1. CDR1 is SGDLS, CDR2 YYNGEE, per germline. The CDR3 sequence is 13 residues long. DNA of the CDR3: TGTGCCAGCAGCAGGGACAGGAACACTGAAGCTTTCTTT. Encoded protein: CASSRDRNTEAFF.

This chain uses TRBV2 with TRBJ1-1, with a weak D call TRBD1 (5 bases). This CDR3 is built from 13 residues. The germline V gene has CDR1 SNHLY and CDR2 FYNNEI. Between the trimmed V and J ends, which lost 11 bases and 7 bases, there was a span of 20 bases. The CDR3 spells CAGRDSIFGEAFF. In DNA, the CDR3 is TGTGCCGGTCGGGACTCGATATTCGGTGAAGCTTTCTTT.

CDR3 protein: CASSPGRISVQQYF. CDR3 in DNA: TGTGCCAGCTCACCCGGCCGGATAAGTGTACAGCAGTACTTC. The chain carries TRBV18 and TRBJ2-7; D unresolved. V lost 3 bases and J lost 8, with 17 bases in between. The CDR3 is made up of 14 amino acids. The germline V gene has CDR1 KGHSH and CDR2 LQKENI.

This rearrangement joins TRBV6-5 to TRBJ2-3; D is perhaps TRBD2 (5 bases). The V end lost 5 bases, the J end lost 6 bases, and 12 bases lay between the germline ends. CDR3 size: 13 residues. Germline V lookup: CDR1 MNHEY, CDR2 SVGAGI. The CDR3 region is CASSRSSGDTQYF. CDR3 nucleotides: TGTGCCAGCAGTCGCAGCAGCGGTGATACGCAGTATTTT.

The rearrangement uses TRBV7-3 and TRBJ2-1, with 7 bases identical to TRBD2. CDR1 and CDR2 (germline): SGHTA, FQGTGA. This CDR3 has 15 amino acids. Trimming cost V 3 bases and J 7 bases; bases outside gene matches: 9. In nucleotides, the CDR3 is TGTGCCAGCAGCTTGGTCGGGACTACCCAGAATGAGCAGTTCTTC. It is translated as CASSLVGTTQNEQFF.

The chain has TRBV30 and TRBJ2-2; a possible D gene is TRBD1 (5 bases). In germline, CDR1 is GTSNPN, CDR2 SVGIG (reference sequence). V dropped 8 bases and J dropped 2 bases, with 18 bases sitting between them. CDR3 length: 15 residues. CDR3 nucleotides: TGTGCCATGGCCAGGGATCGGCTCAACACCGGGGAGCTGTTTTTT. Residues: CAMARDRLNTGELFF.

The count of this clone is one. V is TRBV11-2 and J is TRBJ2-3, with D uncertain. Germline CDR1 is SGHAT and CDR2 is FQNNGV. This CDR3 comprises 13 residues. With 2 bases removed from V and 5 bases from J, the gap between germline ends came to 8 bases. As DNA, the CDR3 is TGTGCCAGCAGCTTACCCGCCTTAGATACGCAGTATTTT. This encodes CASSLPALDTQYF.

The chain uses TRBV4-3 and TRBJ2-7; 7 bases agree with TRBD2. V was clipped by 4 bases and J by 3 bases; unmatched bases: 9. The CDR3 runs 15 residues. From germline, CDR1 is LGHNA and CDR2 YSLEER. CDR3 residues: CASSPRAGNVYEQYF. CDR3 DNA sequence: TGCGCCAGCAGCCCCCGAGCGGGGAACGTCTACGAGCAGTACTTC.

The chain links TRBV28 to TRBJ1-2; D is perhaps TRBD1 (5 bases). V gave up 6 bases and J gave up 6 bases, with 17 bases separating them. This CDR3 has 14 amino acids. Germline loops: CDR1 MDHEN, CDR2 SYDVKM. Here the CDR3 DNA reads TGTGCCAGCAGATCAGGAGTGAGGGGCCATGGCTACACCTTC. Protein sequence: CASRSGVRGHGYTF.

V gene TRBV28 combines with J gene TRBJ2-2; no definite D call. CDR3 length equals 17 residues. The germline V gene has CDR1 MDHEN and CDR2 SYDVKM. Between the trimmed V and J ends, which lost 6 bases and 4 bases, there was a span of 21 bases. CDR3: CASSYPGQAALTGELFF. DNA of the CDR3: TGTGCCAGCAGCTATCCAGGTCAGGCGGCCCTCACCGGGGAGCTGTTTTTT.

The chain employs TRBV6-5 and TRBJ2-2, with 9 bases identical to TRBD1. The CDR3 contains 14 residues. Unmatched junction bases numbered 5, after V lost 9 bases and J lost 3 bases. From germline, CDR1 is MNHEY and CDR2 SVGAGI. CDR3 loop: CASCWDRDTGELFF. The CDR3 region has the DNA TGTGCCAGTTGCTGGGACAGGGACACCGGGGAGCTGTTTTTT.

This clone is a singleton in its sample. V is TRBV6-1 and J is TRBJ2-2, with D unresolved. Deletions cut 2 bases from V and 2 bases from J, with 9 bases between. This CDR3 spans 15 amino acids. The germline CDR1 and CDR2 sequences are MNHNS and SASEGT. As DNA, the CDR3 is TGTGCCAGCAGTGAAAACCGCCCCAACACCGGGGAGCTGTTTTTT. Its protein is CASSENRPNTGELFF.

This clone was observed a single time. The V and J genes are TRBV5-1 and TRBJ1-2, with a tentative D call TRBD1 (6 bases). CDR3 size: 14 residues. The germline V and J ends were trimmed by 4 bases and 6 bases, with 16 bases remaining between them. The germline V gene encodes CDR1 SGHRS and CDR2 YFSETQ. The CDR3 region is CASSRDRPGDGYTF. The CDR3, as DNA: TGCGCCAGCAGCCGTGACAGGCCGGGGGATGGCTACACCTTC.

The chain is built from TRBV7-9 and TRBJ2-5; D may be TRBD2 (5 bases). The CDR3 length is 15 residues. Between the trimmed V and J ends, which lost 5 bases and 5 bases, there was a span of 18 bases. CDR1 and CDR2 (germline): SEHNR, FQNEAQ (reference sequence). CDR3 residues: CASSQQHGVWETQYF. The CDR3 nucleotides read TGTGCCAGCAGCCAACAACACGGGGTCTGGGAGACCCAGTACTTC.